This T cell receptor beta chain was sequenced for a study of blood T cell repertoires in COVID-19. Study overall: Acute and convalescent COVID-19 specimens originated in the United States, Italy and Spain. T cells, B-cell-depleted T cells, or PBMCs provided the cDNA or gDNA that served as material.

CDR3 length: 15 amino acids. Germline CDR1 SNHLY, CDR2 FYNNEI. With V trimmed by 6 bases and J by 3 bases, 2 bases remained unmatched. Authors' data handling: Estimation of nucleated cell counts relied on the amplification of reference gene primers. The table came from immunoSEQ multiplex PCR; TCRdb's copy has only in-frame clones and leaves some out. V, J and clone size were drawn from that table, and D and trimming were deduced from the DNA. Of some 46,000 clones in the sample, roughly 90% were seen once. The chain employs TRBV2 and TRBJ2-1, with 13 bases matching TRBD2. Sequences were obtained from peripheral blood. The sequence was collected from a man aged 60 to 69 with active COVID-19. The CDR3 DNA reads TGTGCCAGCAGGGGACTAGCGGGAATCTACAATGAGCAGTTCTTC. It yields the protein CASRGLAGIYNEQFF.